A selection of T cell receptor beta chains follows, all from one sample in a study of beta chain features in type 1 diabetes. Libraries were prepared by immunoSEQ multiplex PCR; TCRdb keeps only in-frame clonotypes and omits some of them. This table has 450,000 to 550,000 clones, 30% appearing once. The sequenced material came from naive CD4+ T cells from blood. These receptors all stem from a man aged 18-30 years in good health. The CDR3 runs from the conserved cysteine through the conserved F or W.

TRBV5-4	TRBJ2-5	CASSLKGQGVETQYF
TRBV7-2	TRBJ2-1	CASSLGGGGYNEQFF
TRBV11-2	TRBJ2-1	CASARLVGSYNEQFF
TRBV7-2	TRBJ2-5	CASSPGTSREETQYF
TRBV30	TRBJ2-7	CAWRHRGPSYEQYF
TRBV5-1	TRBJ2-7	CASRRETYEQYF
TRBV5-6	TRBJ2-5	CASSLEVRQETQYF
TRBV29-1	TRBJ2-1	CSVISLGGGTTYNEQFF
TRBV10-3	TRBJ1-5	CAISGTGNQPQHF
TRBV30	TRBJ1-4	CAWRRQPNEKLFF
TRBV27	TRBJ2-1	CASMREANEQFF
TRBV4-1	TRBJ1-5	CASSPTPGQFNQPQHF
TRBV5-1	TRBJ2-7	CASSPVTVRVEQYF
TRBV29-1	TRBJ2-1	CSVSPGLASGGAYNEQFF
TRBV9	TRBJ2-7	CASSRTSGGREQYF
TRBV4-1	TRBJ1-5	CASSQVGRFEPQHF
TRBV29-1	TRBJ2-1	CSVESPVTGSYNEQFF
TRBV30	TRBJ1-2	CAWSPSPPRGYTF
TRBV6-1	TRBJ2-5	CASSEPEAGVETQYF
TRBV10-3	TRBJ2-1	CAIARGNEQFF
TRBV6-1	TRBJ2-1	CASSRLAGYNEQFF
TRBV5-1	TRBJ2-1	CASSLGLAGGYGEQFF
TRBV14	TRBJ2-7	CASRIRGRYEQYF